Listed below are T cell receptor beta chains from one sample, sequenced in a study of identical twins. Each CDR3 protein is one row after TCRdb ran MiXCR on the 5' RACE reads. Of 1.5 million or so distinct CDR3 sequences listed, about 32% are singletons. Source material: cord blood. These receptors were obtained from a newborn girl in good health. Each CDR3 is given with its conserved first and last residue. Fields, in order: V gene, J gene, clone size, CDR3 protein. Clone sizes are given selectively: once, few, many, or a class where the clone is expanded.

>TRBV20-1|TRBJ1-6|few
CSASRGRDSPLHF
>TRBV3-1|TRBJ1-4|few
CASSQRGQVEKLFF
>TRBV10-3|TRBJ2-1|many
CAISAGTSGSYEQFF
>TRBV2|TRBJ1-1|few
CASRRVQNTEAFF
>TRBV28|TRBJ2-5|.
CASSDSFNNEQYF
>TRBV14|TRBJ2-2|.
CASSQVTSGGIGELFF
>TRBV7-9|.|.
CASSLRGTRGYNEQYF
>TRBV20-1|TRBJ2-4|many
CSATQGAKNIQYF
>TRBV28|TRBJ2-7|.
CASSEHTPGHYEQYF
>TRBV2|TRBJ2-1|.
CASSVYRLAGAPRSYNEQFF
>TRBV27|TRBJ1-2|.
CASSLSQPRWGYGYTF
>TRBV5-6|TRBJ2-1|.
CASSFVAGVREQFF
>TRBV19|TRBJ2-7|.
CASSTMTGALYEQYF
>TRBV9|TRBJ2-7|many
CASSVRGTSVSEQYF
>TRBV28|TRBJ2-7|.
CASSLVPRGQGPYEQYF
>TRBV6-2/TRBV6-3|TRBJ2-7|.
CASSSVRSEAYEQYF
>TRBV6-1|.|.
CASSAIRATGYNEQYF
>TRBV5-5|TRBJ1-1|.
CASSLDAPEAFF
>TRBV7-8|TRBJ1-1|.
CASSHVTVNTEAFF
>TRBV10-2|TRBJ2-1|many
CASSEFYNEQFF
>TRBV2|TRBJ2-3|few
CASRGLASGTDTQYF
>TRBV20-1|TRBJ2-1|.
CSARGSGSGGNEQFF
>TRBV20-1|TRBJ2-3|many
CSARSSGRGDTQYF
>TRBV27|TRBJ1-1|.
CASSFGPHTEAFF
>TRBV6-1|TRBJ2-3|.
CASSLSSSSTDTQYF
>TRBV12-3/TRBV12-4|TRBJ2-3|.
CASRYGARTDTQYF
>TRBV12-3/TRBV12-4|TRBJ2-5|.
CASSRAPQTQYF
>TRBV21-1|TRBJ1-6|.
CASSKRGEGTYNSPLHF
>TRBV27|TRBJ2-7|.
CASSFVGTGGYEQYF
>TRBV7-8|TRBJ2-7|.
CASSPKSRQALYEQYF
>TRBV20-1|TRBJ2-1|few
CSAGTTYNEQFF
>TRBV10-3|TRBJ2-3|.
CAIRGRDEYTDTQYF
>TRBV28|TRBJ1-2|.
CASSLGQGQSYGYTF
>TRBV2|TRBJ2-3|.
CASSDQLAGLTDTQYF
>TRBV7-9|TRBJ1-4|.
CASSTTDSNLEKLFF
>TRBV2|TRBJ2-6|.
CASSSGTGYSGANVLTF
>TRBV2|TRBJ2-1|few
CASSDPGGLSYNEQFF
>TRBV5-1|TRBJ1-2|few
CASSLAGTGAPGYTF
>TRBV24-1|TRBJ2-3|few
CATSDSLLRTSGSPDTQYF
>TRBV3-1|TRBJ2-1|.
CASSQVRLAGVFRRVETQFF
>TRBV20-1|TRBJ1-1|few
CSARRPHIATEAFF
>TRBV20-1|TRBJ2-1|.
CSARTGGGQCNEQFF
>TRBV6-1|TRBJ1-1|few
CASSEREGMNTEAFF
>TRBV20-1|TRBJ1-1|.
CSAEGTEAFF
>TRBV19|TRBJ2-3|.
CASSMTWTGRTDTQYF